The clone carrying this TCR beta chain was counted a single time. How the authors handled the data: The authors estimated nucleated cell counts from reference gene primer amplification. TCRdb's copy holds only in-frame clones and misses some; the assay was immunoSEQ multiplex PCR. The V and J calls and clone size come from that table; D and trimming were worked out from the DNA. The sample has about 120,000 clones, about 85% seen once. This entry belongs to a study of blood T cell repertoires in COVID-19. Overall study context: There were acute and convalescent COVID-19 samples, and they came from the United States, Italy and Spain. From T cells, B-cell-depleted T cells, or PBMCs came the material, which was cDNA or gDNA.

CDR3 size: 15 residues. Germline loops: CDR1 SGHKS, CDR2 YYEKEE (reference sequence). The junction had 9 bases not matched to a gene; V was cut back by 2 bases and J by 8 bases. The sequencing input was peripheral blood. The chain recombines TRBV5-5 with TRBJ1-2; 10 positions agree with TRBD1. The receptor was derived from a woman older than 75 with acute or convalescent COVID-19. The CDR3 loop is CASSLGGQGVSGYTF. The CDR3 region has the DNA TGTGCCAGCAGCTTAGGCGGACAGGGGGTGTCCGGCTACACCTTC.